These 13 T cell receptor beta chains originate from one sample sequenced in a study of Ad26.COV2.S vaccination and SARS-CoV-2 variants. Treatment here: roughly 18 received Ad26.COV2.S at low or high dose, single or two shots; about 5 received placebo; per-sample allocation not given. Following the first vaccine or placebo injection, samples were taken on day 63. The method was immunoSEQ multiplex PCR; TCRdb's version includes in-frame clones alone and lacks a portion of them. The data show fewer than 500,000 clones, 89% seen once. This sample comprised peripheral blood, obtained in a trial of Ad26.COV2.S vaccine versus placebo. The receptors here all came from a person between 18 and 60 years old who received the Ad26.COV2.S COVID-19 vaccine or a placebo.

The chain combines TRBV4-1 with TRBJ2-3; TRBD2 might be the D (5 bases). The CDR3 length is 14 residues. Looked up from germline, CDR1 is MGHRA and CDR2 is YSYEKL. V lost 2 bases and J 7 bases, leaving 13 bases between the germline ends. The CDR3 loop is CASSQQAREYTQYF. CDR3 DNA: TGCGCCAGCAGCCAACAAGCCCGGGAATATACGCAGTATTTT.

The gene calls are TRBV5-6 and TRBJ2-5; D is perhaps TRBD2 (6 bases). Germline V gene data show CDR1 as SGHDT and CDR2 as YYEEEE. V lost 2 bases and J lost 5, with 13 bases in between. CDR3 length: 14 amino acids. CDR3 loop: CASSFGGVGETQYF. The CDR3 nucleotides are TGTGCCAGCAGCTTCGGCGGGGTTGGGGAGACCCAGTACTTC.

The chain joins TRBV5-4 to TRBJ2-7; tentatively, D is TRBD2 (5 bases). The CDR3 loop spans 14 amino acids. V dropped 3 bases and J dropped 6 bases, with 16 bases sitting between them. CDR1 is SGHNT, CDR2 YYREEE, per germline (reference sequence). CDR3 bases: TGTGCCAGCAGCTCACGGGGATCTGCGGGCGAGCAGTACTTC. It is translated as CASSSRGSAGEQYF.

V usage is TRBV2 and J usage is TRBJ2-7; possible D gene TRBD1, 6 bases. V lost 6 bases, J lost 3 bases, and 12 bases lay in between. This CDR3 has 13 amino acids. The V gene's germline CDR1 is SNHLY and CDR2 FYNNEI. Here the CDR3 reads CASRGDNFYEQYV. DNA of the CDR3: TGTGCCAGCAGGGGGGACAATTTCTACGAGCAGTACGTC.

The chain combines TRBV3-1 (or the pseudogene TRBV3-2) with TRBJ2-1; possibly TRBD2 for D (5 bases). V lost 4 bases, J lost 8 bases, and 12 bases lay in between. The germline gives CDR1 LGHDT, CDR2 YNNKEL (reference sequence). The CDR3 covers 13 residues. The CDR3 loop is CASSPLEVYEQFF. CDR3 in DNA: TGTGCCAGCAGCCCACTAGAGGTCTATGAGCAGTTCTTC.

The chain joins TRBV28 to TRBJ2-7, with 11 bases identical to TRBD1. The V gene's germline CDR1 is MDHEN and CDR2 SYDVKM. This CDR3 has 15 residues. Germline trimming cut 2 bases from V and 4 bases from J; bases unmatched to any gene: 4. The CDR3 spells CASSLLGTGGYEQYF. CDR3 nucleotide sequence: TGTGCCAGCAGTTTACTCGGGACAGGGGGTTACGAGCAGTACTTC.

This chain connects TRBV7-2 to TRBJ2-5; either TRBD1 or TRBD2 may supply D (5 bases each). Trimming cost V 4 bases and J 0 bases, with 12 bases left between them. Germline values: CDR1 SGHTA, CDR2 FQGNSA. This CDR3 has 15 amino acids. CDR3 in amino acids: CASSSPGDDQETQYF. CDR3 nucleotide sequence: TGTGCCAGCAGCTCCCCCGGGGACGACCAAGAGACCCAGTACTTC.

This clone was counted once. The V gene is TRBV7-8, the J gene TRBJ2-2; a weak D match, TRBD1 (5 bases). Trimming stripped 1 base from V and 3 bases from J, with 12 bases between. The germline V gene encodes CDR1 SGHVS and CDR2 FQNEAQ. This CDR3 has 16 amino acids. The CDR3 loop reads CASSLVGLTHTGELFF. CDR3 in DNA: TGTGCCAGCAGCTTAGTGGGGCTGACCCACACCGGGGAGCTGTTTTTT.

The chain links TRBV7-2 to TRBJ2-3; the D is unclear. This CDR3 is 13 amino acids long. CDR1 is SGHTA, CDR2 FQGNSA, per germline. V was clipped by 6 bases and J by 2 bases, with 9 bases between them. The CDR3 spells CASSTPLTDTQYF. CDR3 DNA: TGTGCCAGCAGTACCCCCCTCACAGATACGCAGTATTTT.

CDR3: CASSVDGIGDSPLHF. The CDR3 bases are TGTGCCAGCAGCGTAGACGGGATCGGGGATTCACCCCTCCACTTT. This chain uses TRBV9 with TRBJ1-6; the D is unclear. Trimming removed 0 bases at V and 8 bases at J, with 12 bases between. Germline V gene data show CDR1 as SGDLS and CDR2 as YYNGEE. The CDR3 consists of 15 residues.

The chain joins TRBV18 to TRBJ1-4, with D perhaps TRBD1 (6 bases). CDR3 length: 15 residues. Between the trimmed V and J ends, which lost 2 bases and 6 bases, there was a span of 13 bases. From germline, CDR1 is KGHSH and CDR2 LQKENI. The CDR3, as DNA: TGTGCCAGCTCACCAAATACAGGGATGGATGAAAAACTGTTTTTT. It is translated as CASSPNTGMDEKLFF.

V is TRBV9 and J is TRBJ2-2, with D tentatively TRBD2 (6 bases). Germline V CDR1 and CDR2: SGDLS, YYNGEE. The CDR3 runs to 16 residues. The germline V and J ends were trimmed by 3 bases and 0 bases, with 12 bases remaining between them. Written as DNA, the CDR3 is TGTGCCAGCAGCGCGTACGGGAGCGCGAACACCGGGGAGCTGTTTTTT. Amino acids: CASSAYGSANTGELFF.

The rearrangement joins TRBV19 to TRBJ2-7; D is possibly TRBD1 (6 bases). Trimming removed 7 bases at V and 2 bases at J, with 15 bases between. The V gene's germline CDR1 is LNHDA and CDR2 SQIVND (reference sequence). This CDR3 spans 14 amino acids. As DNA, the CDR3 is TGTGCCAGTACCCGGAACAGGGACGCCTACGAGCAGTACTTC. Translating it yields CASTRNRDAYEQYF.